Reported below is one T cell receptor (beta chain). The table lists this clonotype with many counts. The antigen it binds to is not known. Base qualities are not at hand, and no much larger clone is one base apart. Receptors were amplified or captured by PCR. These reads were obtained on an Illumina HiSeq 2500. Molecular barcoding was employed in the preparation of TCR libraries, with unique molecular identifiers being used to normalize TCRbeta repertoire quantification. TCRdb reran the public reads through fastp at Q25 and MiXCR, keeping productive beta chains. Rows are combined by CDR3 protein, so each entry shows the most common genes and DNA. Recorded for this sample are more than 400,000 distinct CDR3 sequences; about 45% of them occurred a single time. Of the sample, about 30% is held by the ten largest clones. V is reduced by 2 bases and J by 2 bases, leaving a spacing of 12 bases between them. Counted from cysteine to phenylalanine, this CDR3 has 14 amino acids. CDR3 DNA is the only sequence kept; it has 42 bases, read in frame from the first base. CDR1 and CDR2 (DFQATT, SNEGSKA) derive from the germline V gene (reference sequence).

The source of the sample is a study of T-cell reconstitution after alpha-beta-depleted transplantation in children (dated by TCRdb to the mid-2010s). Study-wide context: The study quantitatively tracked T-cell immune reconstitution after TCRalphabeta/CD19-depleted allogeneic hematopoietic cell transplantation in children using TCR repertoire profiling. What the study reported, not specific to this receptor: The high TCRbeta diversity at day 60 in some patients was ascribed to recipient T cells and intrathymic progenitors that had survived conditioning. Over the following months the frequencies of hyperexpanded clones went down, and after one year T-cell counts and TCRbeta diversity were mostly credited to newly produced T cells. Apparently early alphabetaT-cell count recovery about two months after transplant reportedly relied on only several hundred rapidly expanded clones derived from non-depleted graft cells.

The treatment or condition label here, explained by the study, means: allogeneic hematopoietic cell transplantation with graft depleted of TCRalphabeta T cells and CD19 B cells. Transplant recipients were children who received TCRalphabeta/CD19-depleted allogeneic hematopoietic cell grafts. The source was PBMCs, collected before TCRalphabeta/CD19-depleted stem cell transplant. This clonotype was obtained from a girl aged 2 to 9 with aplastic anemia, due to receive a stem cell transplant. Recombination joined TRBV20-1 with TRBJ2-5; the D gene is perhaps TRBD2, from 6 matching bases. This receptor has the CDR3 CSARMAGLQETQYF. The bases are TGCAGTGCTAGAATGGCGGGGCTACAAGAGACCCAGTACTTC.